These 6 T cell receptor beta chains were all obtained from the same sample, sequenced in a study of metastatic and nonmetastatic thyroid tumors. There were no patients who had received any treatment before thyroid surgery. TCRdb recomputed clones from the PCR reads via MiXCR. The table lists roughly 16,000 clones, 15% to 18% of them singletons, with around 15% in the top ten. Sequencing was carried out using blood. Every receptor here comes from a female donor with papillary thyroid cancer or a benign thyroid nodule (not recorded which). Some clones in this sample may be carry-over from other donors' samples.

The table lists this clone with many counts. The CDR3 nucleotides read TGCGCCAGCAGCTTAGGGGTGTTGAAGGCCGGGGAGCTGTTTTTT. It translates to CASSLGVLKAGELFF. V usage is TRBV4-1 and J usage is TRBJ2-2; tentatively, D is TRBD1 (5 bases). The V and J ends lost 5 bases and 6 bases respectively, with 16 bases between them. CDR3 length: 15 amino acids. Germline values: CDR1 MGHRA, CDR2 YSYEKL.

This clone was counted at least ten times. The V gene is TRBV18, the J gene TRBJ2-5; 11 bases are shared with TRBD1. Germline assignment: CDR1 KGHSH and CDR2 LQKENI. The ends lost 2 bases at V and 4 bases at J; junction bases unmatched: 0. The CDR3 loop spans 14 amino acids. CDR3 nucleotide sequence: TGTGCCAGCTCACCAGGGACAGGGGGAGAGACCCAGTACTTC. Its translation: CASSPGTGGETQYF.

This clone was observed a few times. This may be a read error, as it is one base from a much larger clone. This chain joins TRBV5-8 and TRBJ2-7; D might be TRBD1 (6 bases). Deletions cut 3 bases from V and 11 bases from J, with 21 bases between. The germline gives CDR1 SGHTS, CDR2 YDEGEE. This CDR3 comprises 14 residues. This CDR3 is CASSSGTTAVLEYF. Written as DNA, the CDR3 is TGTGCCAGCAGCTCCGGGACAACGGCGGTTCTGGAGTACTTC.

Relative to its sample, this clone is medium-sized. The chain recombines TRBV15 with TRBJ2-1, with 7 bases that match TRBD2. V was clipped by 5 bases and J by 0 bases; unmatched bases: 4. The CDR3 consists of 15 residues. In germline, CDR1 is LNHNV, CDR2 YYDKDF (reference sequence). CDR3 coding DNA: TGTGCCACCAGCCAGAGCGGGACCTCCTACAATGAGCAGTTCTTC. Encoded protein: CATSQSGTSYNEQFF. Full variable domain (outside the CDR3, taken from reference TRBV15 and TRBJ2-1): DAMVIQNPRYQVTQFGKPVTLSCSQTLNHNVMYWYQQKSSQAPKLLFHYYDKDFNNEADTPDNFQSRRPNTSFCFLDIRSPGLGDTAMYLCATSQSGTSYNEQFFGPGTRLTVL.

This clone was seen ten or more times. The V gene is TRBV20-1, the J gene TRBJ2-3; 7 bases fit TRBD2. The CDR3 is made up of 17 amino acids. Looked up from germline, CDR1 is DFQATT and CDR2 is SNEGSKA (reference sequence). V was clipped by 3 bases and J by 3 bases; unmatched bases: 15. CDR3 loop: CSASGSSSGGKTDTQYF. In nucleotides, the CDR3 is TGCAGTGCTAGTGGGTCGTCTAGCGGAGGGAAGACAGATACGCAGTATTTT.

The chain is built from TRBV5-8 and TRBJ2-7; perhaps TRBD2 as D (5 bases). The V end lost 4 bases, the J end lost 7 bases, and 24 bases lay between the germline ends. From germline, CDR1 is SGHTS and CDR2 YDEGEE. The CDR3 consists of 16 residues. CDR3 sequence: CASSLGLSAPSGEQYF. CDR3 sequence (DNA): TGTGCCAGCAGCCTTGGACTGTCCGCTCCCTCTGGGGAGCAGTACTTC. Combining the CDR3 with reference TRBV5-8 and TRBJ2-7 gives the whole variable domain EAGVTQSPTHLIKTRGQQATLRCSPISGHTSVYWYQQALGLGLQFLLWYDEGEERNRGNFPPRFSGRQFPNYSSELNVNALELEDSALYLCASSLGLSAPSGEQYFGPGTRLTVT.